This T cell receptor beta chain emerged from a study of regulatory T cells in long-lasting Graves disease (dated by TCRdb to about 2021). Describing the broader study: In the newly diagnosed Graves' disease group, patients had been taking antithyroid drugs for less than 3 months. A total of around 35 samples underwent TCR sequencing: some 13 from persistent and approximately 20 from newly diagnosed Graves' disease patients. The study was conducted in China and was registered as a clinical trial. Persistent Graves' disease patients were compared with newly diagnosed Graves' disease patients by peripheral blood TCR sequencing and RNA sequencing. What the work shows at the level of the full study, not this receptor alone: The small sample size was acknowledged by the authors as a limitation that may reduce accuracy. Compared with newly diagnosed patients, persistent Graves' disease patients had lower TCR Shannon entropy and fewer highly expanded clones, which suggests clonal expansion. Sequencing and analysis were restricted to the TCR beta chain. Peripheral blood alone was examined, since thyroid tissue, which constituted the primary lesion, could not be accessed. A larger number of public clonotypes was shared among persistent patients (approximately 3,000) than among newly diagnosed patients (more than 850).

Reading the label with the study, this specimen's time point is: newly diagnosed GD, antithyroid drugs for less than 3 months. RNA was extracted from PBMCs in TRIzol for both TCR sequencing and RNA sequencing. Graves' disease was diagnosed according to American Thyroid Association guidelines. Patients were recruited from an endocrinology department in Xi'an, China. From each patient, roughly 9 milliliters of peripheral blood was collected into an EDTA anticoagulant tube. Ficoll Paque Plus density gradient separation was used to isolate PBMCs, and no further T cell sorting was done. RNA quality was checked with an Agilent 2100 Bioanalyzer and agarose gel, and concentration with a NanoDrop 2000. This clonotype was seen repeatedly, ten times or more. This receptor's antigen is unknown. No per-base quality is available; no much larger clone lies one base away. Library preparation employed multiplex PCR. Sequencing was performed on an Illumina HiSeq 4000. To build TCR beta libraries, CDR3 regions were amplified by Arm-PCR using iRepertoire HTBI primers. PCR products were gel purified before sequencing. The authors' analysis ran thus. Gene usage analysis of CDR3 amino acid clonotypes relied on the roughly 64 TRBV and about 15 TRBJ segments identified across samples. COPE and FqMerger were used to merge the filtered high-quality paired reads into contigs. BLAST was used to align contigs to IMGT TRBV, TRBD and TRBJ reference genes, with CDR3 defined following IMGT. Highly expanded clones were defined as clonotypes with a frequency above 0.1%. Shannon entropy served as the measure of repertoire diversity, while the Gini coefficient captured V-J evenness. A clonotype found in more than one individual was treated as public. Starting from the raw public reads, TCRdb applied fastp trimming at Q25, assembled clones with MiXCR and retained in-frame beta chains. Rows with a matching CDR3 protein are joined into one entry that keeps the most common DNA and genes. The V and J calls and clone size are TCRdb's, not the authors'. The sample yields about 450,000 distinct CDR3 sequences; roughly 15% were counted once. Around 11% of the sample comes from the top ten.

The same sample was also studied in work on T cells in Graves' hyperthyroidism and ophthalmopathy. Taken from the second paper: Stable Graves' hyperthyroidism was defined as no progression to ophthalmopathy during 18 months of follow-up. Hyperthyroidism patients were newly diagnosed, with disease duration under 2 months, and aged 18 to 65 years. Patients with uncontrolled infections, other autoimmune diseases, pregnancy or lactation were excluded. Diagnoses were based on clinical symptoms, serum thyroxine and TRAb, thyroid ultrasound and orbital computed tomography. The TCR CDR3 was subjected to a first round of RT-PCR using the HTBI primer set and the Qiagen OneStep RT-PCR kit. Blood samples also contained most of the expanded thyroid clonotypes (frequency above 0.001), which suggests that blood repertoires may reflect thyroid immune responses. In cross-validation, a model built on a 13 V-J signature told ophthalmopathy apart from stable hyperthyroidism with 87.88% sensitivity and roughly 81% specificity, and in testing the same model reached 80%/75%. During validation, the model predicted progression to ophthalmopathy a median of approximately 6 months ahead of onset, with almost 71% sensitivity and under 85% specificity. To identify TCR V-J signatures that set the groups apart, the researchers used a discovery cohort of about a hundred patients, made up of around 40 with Graves' ophthalmopathy and about 59 with stable Graves' hyperthyroidism. Prospective prediction of ophthalmopathy was tested in an independent validation cohort of about 19 hyperthyroidism patients and 15 to 17 patients who later progressed to ophthalmopathy. The approximately 100 discovery patients were divided at random into training and test sets in a 7:3 ratio. The study also compared thyroid tissue and blood T-cell repertoires from about six Graves' hyperthyroidism patients. After blood sampling, hyperthyroidism patients were treated with methimazole at a starting dose of 30 mg daily, and ophthalmopathy patients were treated with high-dose intravenous methylprednisolone. A second multiplex PCR round built the libraries, followed by size selection and purification. Paired-end sequencing of the libraries was performed with 100 bp reads on an Illumina HiSeq2000. SOAPnuke was used to process the raw data, throwing out any read that contained adapters or uncalled bases, had a mean Phred below 15, or lacked an exact constant-primer or identifier match. COPE v1.2.5 was used to merge the high-quality paired reads, and each unique nucleotide sequence was defined as a clonotype. Clonotypes were aligned to IMGT TRBV, TRBD and TRBJ reference segments using MiTCR v1.1. Only V-J combinations with frequency above 0.0001, covering roughly 99% of repertoires, were analysed. A TCS score was defined as the ratio of F50 (clonal expansion) to E x V (chaos), with BLOSUM62-based TCRdist applied between CDR3 peptides within each V-J. Welch's t-statistics and random forest reduced approximately 520 V-J features to 13, which were used in a naive Bayes classifier (R e1071). Sample size was not statistically predetermined, and blinding of investigators to group allocation was not performed. TCR Vbeta CDR3 sequencing of approximately 140 peripheral blood samples (43 ophthalmopathy, around 80 hyperthyroidism and roughly 17 progressor patients) is reported in the paper.

The receptor was isolated from a woman in her twenties or thirties with Graves disease. Donor details come from another sample of the same person, matched by shared clones. The input for sequencing was peripheral blood mononuclear cells (PBMCs), taken at new diagnosis, from a patient treated with antithyroid drugs.

The CDR3 in this case is CAISEWYRGDTEAFF. The nucleotides read TGTGCCATCAGTGAGTGGTACAGGGGTGACACTGAAGCTTTCTTT. In this chain, TRBV10-3 is recombined with TRBJ1-1; TRBD1 agrees with 7 junctional bases. The CDR3 measures 15 amino acids from cysteine to phenylalanine. This entry keeps only the CDR3 DNA: 45 bases, framed from base 1. V trim: 1 base; J trim: 3 bases; unmatched bases: 5. CDR1 is given as ENHRY and CDR2 as SYGVKD, both from the germline V gene.